These T cell receptor beta chains were read from a single sample in a study of cytomegalovirus exposure and HLA in healthy donors. The method was immunoSEQ multiplex PCR; TCRdb's version includes in-frame clones alone and lacks a portion of them. Among some 220,000 clones listed, around 90% were seen once. The sample comprised PBMCs. The origin of the receptors is a woman younger than 30 in good health and CMV-seronegative. Each CDR3 is given with its conserved first and last residue. A D gene is named only where the DNA matches it firmly. Size is omitted from some rows. Given values are once, few, many or a class for expanded clones.

clone_size	v_call	j_call	d_call	cdr3_aa	cdr3_nt
NA	TRBV29-1	TRBJ1-2	TRBD1	CSVDGQGPYGYTF	TGCAGCGTTGACGGACAGGGACCCTATGGCTACACCTTC
NA	TRBV7-9	TRBJ1-2	NA	CASRRSSGFFGYTF	TGTGCCAGCAGGCGATCGTCAGGGTTTTTTGGCTACACCTTC
NA	TRBV6-1	TRBJ2-3	TRBD2	CASRDRDWEGDTQYF	TGTGCCAGCAGAGACCGGGACTGGGAGGGAGATACGCAGTATTTT
NA	TRBV4-1	TRBJ2-3	TRBD2	CASSHHLAGGADTQYF	TGCGCCAGCAGCCACCACCTAGCGGGAGGGGCAGATACGCAGTATTTT
NA	TRBV19	TRBJ1-2	NA	CASSTPIQGYGYTF	TGTGCCAGTAGTACCCCTATCCAGGGCTATGGCTACACCTTC
NA	TRBV10-3	TRBJ2-7	NA	CAISLDSYEQYF	TGTGCCATCAGCTTGGACAGCTACGAGCAGTACTTC
NA	TRBV6-1	TRBJ1-1	TRBD1	CATGTGDSNTEAFF	TGTGCCACTGGGACAGGGGACTCGAACACTGAAGCTTTCTTT
NA	TRBV4-2	TRBJ2-5	NA	CASSRAGTVTQYF	TGTGCCAGCAGCCGCGCGGGGACGGTGACCCAGTACTTC
NA	TRBV4-2	TRBJ2-7	NA	CASSSGRGTPQGEQYF	TGTGCCAGCAGCTCTGGACGCGGGACTCCACAGGGGGAGCAGTACTTC
NA	TRBV2	TRBJ1-4	TRBD1	CASSRDRGEKLFF	TGTGCCAGCTCAAGGGACAGGGGAGAAAAACTGTTTTTT
few	TRBV5-1	TRBJ1-1	NA	CASSLVSGGSNTEAFF	TGCGCCAGCAGCTTGGTCTCGGGGGGATCGAACACTGAAGCTTTCTTT
NA	TRBV7-9	TRBJ2-7	TRBD2	CASSLLGREQYEQYF	TGTGCCAGCAGCTTATTGGGGAGGGAGCAATACGAGCAGTACTTC
NA	TRBV18	TRBJ2-2	NA	CASSPGASPNTGELFF	TGTGCCAGCTCACCGGGGGCTAGCCCGAACACCGGGGAGCTGTTTTTT
NA	TRBV29-1	TRBJ2-2	TRBD2	CSVALAGNTGELFF	TGCAGCGTTGCTTTAGCGGGAAACACCGGGGAGCTGTTTTTT
NA	TRBV9	TRBJ2-1	TRBD2	CATHYRKSGIYYNEQFF	TGTGCCACCCACTACCGAAAAAGCGGGATCTACTACAATGAGCAGTTCTTC
NA	TRBV27	TRBJ2-7	TRBD2	CASSLTSGRIRAGEQYF	TGTGCCAGCAGTTTAACTAGCGGGAGAATTAGGGCGGGCGAGCAGTACTTC
NA	TRBV30	TRBJ1-2	NA	CAWRREKQYGYTF	TGTGCCTGGAGAAGGGAGAAGCAGTATGGCTACACCTTC
NA	TRBV6-4	TRBJ2-7	TRBD2	CASSVERGLAGFKYEQYF	TGTGCCAGCAGTGTCGAACGCGGACTAGCGGGGTTTAAATACGAGCAGTACTTC
NA	TRBV30	TRBJ1-1	NA	CAWTQGMNTEAFF	TGTGCCTGGACACAGGGTATGAACACTGAAGCTTTCTTT
NA	TRBV4-2	TRBJ2-1	TRBD2	CASSPGLAGDYNEQFF	TGTGCCAGCAGCCCGGGACTAGCGGGGGATTACAATGAGCAGTTCTTC
NA	TRBV7-8	TRBJ2-1	TRBD2	CASSLGRRRSSGSGNGNEQFF	TGTGCCAGCAGCTTAGGGAGGCGGAGATCTAGCGGGAGTGGGAATGGCAATGAGCAGTTCTTC
NA	TRBV19	TRBJ1-3	TRBD1	CASSGQGGNTIYF	TGTGCCAGTTCGGGACAGGGTGGAAACACCATATATTTT
NA	TRBV6-1	TRBJ2-1	NA	CASSPDRPSYNEQFF	TGTGCCAGCAGTCCAGACAGGCCTTCCTACAATGAGCAGTTCTTC
NA	TRBV30	TRBJ2-7	TRBD2	CAWSVLAYEQYF	TGTGCCTGGAGTGTACTAGCGTACGAGCAGTACTTC
NA	TRBV7-9	TRBJ2-7	TRBD2	CASSLSAGVEQYF	TGTGCCAGCAGCTTATCAGCGGGGGTCGAGCAGTACTTC
NA	TRBV27	TRBJ2-7	TRBD2	CASSSGLAGKGEQYF	TGTGCCAGCAGTTCGGGACTAGCGGGAAAGGGGGAGCAGTACTTC
NA	TRBV4-1	TRBJ2-1	NA	CASSQDGDWKGSDEQFF	TGCGCCAGCAGCCAAGATGGGGACTGGAAAGGGTCCGATGAGCAGTTCTTC
NA	TRBV1	TRBJ1-1	NA	CTDPGGGRRTEAFF	TGCACCGACCCAGGTGGAGGGCGGCGGACTGAAGCTTTCTTT
few	TRBV5-1	TRBJ1-1	TRBD1	CASSYSTNRGISSEAFF	TGCGCCAGCAGCTACTCTACGAACAGGGGGATATCGTCTGAAGCTTTCTTT
NA	TRBV2	TRBJ1-1	NA	CASSGCAGILEAFF	TGTGCCAGCAGTGGTTGTGCGGGGATCCTTGAAGCTTTCTTT
NA	TRBV29-1	TRBJ2-1	NA	CSGGPGIYNEQFF	TGCAGCGGGGGGCCCGGGATTTACAATGAGCAGTTCTTC
once	TRBV5-8	TRBJ2-1	TRBD2	CASSLATSGRIDEQFF	TGTGCCAGCAGCTTAGCAACTAGCGGGAGAATCGATGAGCAGTTCTTC
once	TRBV4-2	TRBJ2-7	TRBD2	CASSQQRGSSYEQYF	TGTGCCAGCAGCCAGCAGCGGGGAAGCTCCTACGAGCAGTACTTC
NA	TRBV29-1	TRBJ2-7	TRBD1	CSVRDRPPYEQYF	TGCAGCGTCCGGGACAGGCCGCCCTACGAGCAGTACTTC
NA	TRBV19	TRBJ2-2	TRBD1	CASTPLDRAAGELFF	TGTGCCAGTACCCCCTTGGACAGGGCCGCCGGGGAGCTGTTTTTT
NA	TRBV25-1	TRBJ2-7	TRBD1	CASADRVRFEQYF	TGTGCCAGCGCCGACAGGGTACGTTTCGAGCAGTACTTC
NA	TRBV5-1	TRBJ2-3	NA	CASSLAFSGSDTQYF	TGCGCCAGCAGCTTGGCGTTTAGCGGCTCAGATACGCAGTATTTT
NA	TRBV11-2	TRBJ2-1	TRBD2	CASSPTLRLAGGRGNEQFF	TGTGCCAGCAGCCCGACCCTGAGACTAGCGGGAGGGCGAGGGAATGAGCAGTTCTTC
NA	TRBV4-1	TRBJ1-2	TRBD1	CASSQGDRESLPYGYTF	TGCGCCAGCAGCCAAGGGGACAGGGAATCCCTCCCCTATGGCTACACCTTC
NA	TRBV5-1	TRBJ2-7	NA	CASSLAGGQPFYEQYF	TGCGCCAGCAGCTTGGCCGGAGGACAGCCATTCTACGAGCAGTACTTC
NA	TRBV10-2	TRBJ1-5	TRBD1	CASSTGDQPQHF	TGCGCCAGCAGCACAGGGGATCAGCCCCAGCATTTT
NA	TRBV5-6	TRBJ1-5	NA	CASSLRGRVSNQPQHF	TGTGCCAGCAGCTTGAGGGGCAGGGTAAGCAATCAGCCCCAGCATTTT
NA	TRBV28	TRBJ2-7	NA	CASSLVRDTDNSYHYEQYF	TGTGCCAGCAGTTTGGTTCGGGACACCGATAATTCTTATCATTACGAGCAGTACTTC
NA	TRBV6-5	TRBJ2-7	TRBD1	CASLRTGFSEQYF	TGTGCCAGCCTCAGGACAGGGTTTAGCGAGCAGTACTTC
NA	TRBV5-1	TRBJ2-1	TRBD2	CASSLEGSGRGSSYNEQFF	TGCGCCAGCAGCTTGGAGGGTAGCGGGAGGGGAAGCTCCTACAATGAGCAGTTCTTC
NA	TRBV27	TRBJ2-7	NA	CASSFRAGVREQYF	TGTGCCAGCAGTTTTCGGGCAGGGGTTCGGGAGCAGTACTTC
once	TRBV4-2	TRBJ1-3	NA	CASSQDRGNSGNTIYF	TGTGCCAGCAGCCAAGACCGGGGTAACTCTGGAAACACCATATATTTT
few	TRBV4-1	TRBJ2-7	TRBD2	CASSQPTSGRYEQYF	TGCGCCAGCAGCCAGCCGACTAGCGGGAGATACGAGCAGTACTTC
NA	TRBV30	TRBJ2-1	NA	CAWSGGSGSYNEQFF	TGTGCCTGGAGTGGAGGTTCCGGCTCCTACAATGAGCAGTTCTTC
NA	TRBV27	TRBJ2-7	TRBD1	CASSLGTGGMREQYF	TGTGCCAGCAGTCTCGGGACAGGGGGCATGCGCGAGCAGTACTTC
NA	TRBV11-2	TRBJ1-3	NA	CASSLMFGDTIYF	TGTGCCAGCAGCTTAATGTTCGGTGACACCATATATTTT
NA	TRBV25-1	TRBJ2-1	TRBD2	CASSGGTSGRIYNEQFF	TGTGCCAGCAGTGGGGGGACTAGCGGGAGGATTTACAATGAGCAGTTCTTC